The TCR beta chain described here comes from a study of shared clonotypes between healthy human individuals. Study-level results: An anticipated effect of sequencing depth on clonotype sharing among donors was recognized.

Deep was the level used in running the assay. The table came from immunoSEQ multiplex PCR; TCRdb's copy has only in-frame clones and leaves some out. Among 400,000 to 500,000 clones listed, 75% to 85% were seen once. Each sample came from a Caucasian adult donor living in Nashville, Tennessee. As to this clone: Antigen unknown.

Germline assignment: CDR1 LGHNA and CDR2 YSLEER. J gave up 3 bases and V 1 base, and 13 bases lay outside the gene matches. CDR3 size: 19 residues. The V gene is TRBV4-3, the J gene TRBJ2-2; 8 nucleotides agree with TRBD1. Sequencing used PBMCs. The clonotype comes from a woman aged 40 to 50 in good health. Some clones in this sample may be carry-over from other donors' samples. CDR3 amino acids: CASSQGDRGPSGDTGELFF. In DNA form, the CDR3 reads TGCGCCAGCAGCCAAGGAGACAGGGGCCCCTCCGGGGACACCGGGGAGCTGTTTTTT.